This TCR beta chain was documented in a study of blood T cell repertoires in COVID-19 (dated by TCRdb to 2018 to 2020). General notes on the study: Samples from collaborators originated in the United States, Italy and Spain and spanned both the acute and convalescent phases of COVID-19. The material from the prospective study consisted of cDNA or gDNA derived from T cells, B-cell-depleted T cells, or PBMCs. The dataset comprised deeply sampled blood TCRbeta repertoires from subjects exposed to, actively infected with, or recovered from COVID-19. The repertoires were released in a freely available public database intended as a resource for research on the immune response to SARS-CoV-2. Samples were obtained from the ongoing ImmuneRACE study (first 160 participants) and from about 1,300 subjects provided by 6 global collaborators. Nearly every sample came with metadata listing a de-identified subject ID, COVID-19 status, age in years and sex. Where available, HLA class I and class II types were obtained from metadata supplied by the sample provider rather than from assay-based typing. The full study reports these points: The amount of clinical and demographic metadata varied by source and participant and was provided uncurated.

Another Seattle source contributed samples from volunteer blood donors who had recovered from COVID-19. Each collaborating institution followed its own protocols to collect whole blood in K2EDTA tubes. For TCRbeta analysis, collaborators shipped samples as frozen whole blood, isolated PBMCs, or DNA extracted from either of those sample types. On this clone itself: The antigen it recognizes is unknown. Qualities for individual bases were not recorded, and no much larger clone is one base off.

From a lookup of the germline V gene, CDR1 and CDR2 are SNHLY and FYNNEI. V is trimmed back by 6 bases and J by 0 bases, and the junction contains 5 bases that no gene match accounts for. The CDR3 has 17 amino acids, counting the end cysteine and phenylalanine. Kept here is only the CDR3 DNA, which spans 51 bases and is read in frame from base 1. TCRbeta CDR3 regions were amplified from genomic DNA using the immunoSEQ Assay, a bias-controlled multiplex PCR. The original pipeline was this. Nucleated cell counts per sample were estimated from amplification of reference gene primers within the assay. To quantify the absolute abundance of each unique TCRbeta CDR3 rearrangement, sequence reads were collapsed and filtered. For each sample, productive Simpson clonality was calculated by taking the square root of Simpson's diversity index across productive rearrangements. The source is immuneACCESS, and TCRdb retained only in-frame sequences with V and J called. Part of the clones is not carried over; for the studies checked, unresolved V genes explain less than half of this, and the remainder is unexplained. D and trimming come from the DNA, and the V and J calls and clone size come from that table. The sample table contains 180,000 or so clones; only one count was recorded for less than 85% of them. The ten biggest clones cover roughly 12% of the sample.

This clonotype was obtained from a man aged 50 to 60 who had recovered from COVID-19. The chain uses TRBV2 and TRBJ2-6; 10 of the junction bases match TRBD2. Input material: peripheral blood. The CDR3 here reads CASRDTSGNSGANVLTF. At the DNA level, the sequence is TGTGCCAGCAGGGATACTAGCGGGAACTCTGGGGCCAACGTCCTGACTTTC. This CDR3, with the reference TRBV2 and TRBJ2-6 proteins standing in past its ends, gives the full variable domain EPEVTQTPSHQVTQMGQEVILRCVPISNHLYFYWYRQILGQKVEFLVSFYNNEISEKSEIFDDQFSVERPDGSNFTLKIRSTKLEDSAMYFCASRDTSGNSGANVLTFGAGSRLTVL.